The entry below gives a single T cell receptor beta chain sequence along with its context. The target antigen is unknown. According to the study, TCR beta libraries were built with iRepertoire HTBI primers and CDR3-region Arm-PCR. MiXCR was run by TCRdb on the multiplex PCR reads, yielding one entry per CDR3 protein. The table records 350,000 to 500,000 distinct CDR3 sequences, 12% to 15% of them present only once. This record belongs to a study of regulatory T cells in long-lasting Graves disease. Study outcomes and limitations: Segments TRBV28, TRBJ1-2 and TRBJ2-5 showed preferential usage in persistent disease.

Time point described: newly diagnosed GD, antithyroid drugs for less than 3 months. The TCR library used RNA extracted from PBMCs. Germline V gene sequence: CDR1 SGDLS, CDR2 YYNGEE. Trimming cost V 4 bases and J 0 bases, with 14 bases left between them. The CDR3 is 17 amino acids. This sample was shared with a second study, whose subject was T cells in Graves' hyperthyroidism and ophthalmopathy. That paper adds: Stability of Graves' hyperthyroidism was defined as absent ophthalmopathy progression within 18 months.

The receptor was derived from a woman aged 50 to 60 with Graves disease. V is TRBV9 and J is TRBJ2-6; D perhaps matches TRBD1 (5 bases). This material consisted of peripheral blood mononuclear cells (PBMCs), taken at new diagnosis, from a patient treated with antithyroid drugs. This CDR3 reads CASSQGDSPSGANVLTF. Here the CDR3 DNA reads TGTGCCAGCAGCCAGGGCGACAGCCCCTCTGGGGCCAACGTCCTGACTTTC.